This paragraph covers one T cell receptor beta chain sequence. The data were taken from a study of OX40 agonist ivuxolimab in advanced cancers. Turning to the study itself: Previous treatment with anti-PD-1, anti-PD-L1 or anti-CTLA-4 therapy was allowed; about 37% had received some.

Some clones are missing from TCRdb's copy, which holds only in-frame ones; the method was immunoSEQ multiplex PCR. This sample yields about 68,000 clones, of which roughly nine tenths are seen a single time; about 0.31% belongs to the top ten. There are 13 residues in the CDR3. Trimming at V came to 5 bases and at J to 5 bases, leaving 6 bases not matched to a gene. Germline CDR1 is MNHEY and CDR2 is SVGAGI. The clonotype comes from an adult with an advanced solid tumor such as melanoma, head and neck, liver or kidney cancer. V is TRBV6-5 and J is TRBJ2-7, with 7 positions matching TRBD1. The input for sequencing was CD4+ or CD8+ T cells sorted from blood, taken in a trial of the OX40 agonist ivuxolimab. The DNA of the CDR3 is TGTGCCAGCAGTCGAGGGGGCAAGAACGAGCAGTACTTC. As protein: CASSRGGKNEQYF.